This T cell receptor (beta chain) was found in a study of PD-1 blockade in mismatch repair-deficient tumors. Overall study context: Enrolled 2013-2016, patients had progressing, pretreated mismatch repair-deficient cancers of 12 types. The study's findings and limits: Tumor-resident clones, often undetectable pretreatment in blood, expanded then contracted after pembrolizumab.

This CDR3 contains 11 residues. From germline, CDR1 is DFQATT and CDR2 SNEGSKA (reference sequence). The junction had 7 bases not matched to a gene; V was cut back by 2 bases and J by 13 bases. Details on this clone: Its matching antigen is unknown.

TCRdb's copy holds only in-frame clones and misses some; the assay was immunoSEQ multiplex PCR. The sample gives about 34,000 clones, 75% to 90% of which show up once; 3% to 4% is in the top ten. Sequenced here: PBMCs, sampled 6 weeks after starting pembrolizumab. The receptor's source is an adult with mismatch repair-deficient cancer. The chain joins TRBV20-1 to TRBJ1-2; 7 bases agree with TRBD1. The CDR3, as DNA: TGCAGTGCTAGACGAACAGGGGTGTCCACCTTC. Protein: CSARRTGVSTF.